This TCR beta chain was profiled in a study of long-term antiretroviral therapy in people with HIV. This was the immunoSEQ v3.0 assay at survey level. Libraries were prepared by immunoSEQ multiplex PCR; TCRdb keeps only in-frame clonotypes and omits some of them. The data show 26,000 or so clones, more than 75% seen once. V was clipped by 5 bases and J by 1 base, with 10 bases between them. The CDR3 consists of 14 residues. CDR1 and CDR2 (germline): MDHEN, SYDVKM. As concerns this clone: Its specificity is unknown.

Study-wide results and caveats: CDR3 lengths in HIV samples spanned a narrower range than controls. ART-treated samples gained diversity yet remained below transplant donor controls.

The receptor was isolated from a man in his fifties with HIV. V usage is TRBV28 and J usage is TRBJ2-3; TRBD1 is a possible D gene (5 bases). The specimen was unsorted PBMCs, collected 2 years after starting antiretroviral therapy. The CDR3 bases are TGTGCCAGCAGTCCCCCCAGGGGCACAGATACGCAGTATTTT. Translation gives CASSPPRGTDTQYF.